The entry that follows covers one T cell receptor (beta chain) sequence. A junction boundary mismatches the germline segment, possibly from a read error. The data belong to a study of blood T cell repertoires in COVID-19. Study summary: The samples span acute and convalescent COVID-19 from the United States, Italy and Spain.

As originally analysed: Amplifying reference gene primers gave estimates of nucleated cell counts. Measured with immunoSEQ multiplex PCR; TCRdb has only the in-frame clones, and not every one. That table furnishes V, J and clone size, whereas the DNA furnished D and trimming. The sample has more than 120,000 clones, about nine tenths seen once; the top ten hold more than 0.8%. The CDR3 spans 14 residues. Per the germline V gene, CDR1 is SGDLS and CDR2 is YYNGEE. The rearrangement links TRBV9 to TRBJ1-2; possibly TRBD1 for D (5 bases). The clonotype was recovered from a woman aged 50 to 60 with acute or convalescent COVID-19. Input material: peripheral blood. CDR3 nucleotides: TGTGCCAGCACCGTAAACGAAGGGGTGGTTGGCTACACCTTC. This codes for CASTVNEGVVGYTF.